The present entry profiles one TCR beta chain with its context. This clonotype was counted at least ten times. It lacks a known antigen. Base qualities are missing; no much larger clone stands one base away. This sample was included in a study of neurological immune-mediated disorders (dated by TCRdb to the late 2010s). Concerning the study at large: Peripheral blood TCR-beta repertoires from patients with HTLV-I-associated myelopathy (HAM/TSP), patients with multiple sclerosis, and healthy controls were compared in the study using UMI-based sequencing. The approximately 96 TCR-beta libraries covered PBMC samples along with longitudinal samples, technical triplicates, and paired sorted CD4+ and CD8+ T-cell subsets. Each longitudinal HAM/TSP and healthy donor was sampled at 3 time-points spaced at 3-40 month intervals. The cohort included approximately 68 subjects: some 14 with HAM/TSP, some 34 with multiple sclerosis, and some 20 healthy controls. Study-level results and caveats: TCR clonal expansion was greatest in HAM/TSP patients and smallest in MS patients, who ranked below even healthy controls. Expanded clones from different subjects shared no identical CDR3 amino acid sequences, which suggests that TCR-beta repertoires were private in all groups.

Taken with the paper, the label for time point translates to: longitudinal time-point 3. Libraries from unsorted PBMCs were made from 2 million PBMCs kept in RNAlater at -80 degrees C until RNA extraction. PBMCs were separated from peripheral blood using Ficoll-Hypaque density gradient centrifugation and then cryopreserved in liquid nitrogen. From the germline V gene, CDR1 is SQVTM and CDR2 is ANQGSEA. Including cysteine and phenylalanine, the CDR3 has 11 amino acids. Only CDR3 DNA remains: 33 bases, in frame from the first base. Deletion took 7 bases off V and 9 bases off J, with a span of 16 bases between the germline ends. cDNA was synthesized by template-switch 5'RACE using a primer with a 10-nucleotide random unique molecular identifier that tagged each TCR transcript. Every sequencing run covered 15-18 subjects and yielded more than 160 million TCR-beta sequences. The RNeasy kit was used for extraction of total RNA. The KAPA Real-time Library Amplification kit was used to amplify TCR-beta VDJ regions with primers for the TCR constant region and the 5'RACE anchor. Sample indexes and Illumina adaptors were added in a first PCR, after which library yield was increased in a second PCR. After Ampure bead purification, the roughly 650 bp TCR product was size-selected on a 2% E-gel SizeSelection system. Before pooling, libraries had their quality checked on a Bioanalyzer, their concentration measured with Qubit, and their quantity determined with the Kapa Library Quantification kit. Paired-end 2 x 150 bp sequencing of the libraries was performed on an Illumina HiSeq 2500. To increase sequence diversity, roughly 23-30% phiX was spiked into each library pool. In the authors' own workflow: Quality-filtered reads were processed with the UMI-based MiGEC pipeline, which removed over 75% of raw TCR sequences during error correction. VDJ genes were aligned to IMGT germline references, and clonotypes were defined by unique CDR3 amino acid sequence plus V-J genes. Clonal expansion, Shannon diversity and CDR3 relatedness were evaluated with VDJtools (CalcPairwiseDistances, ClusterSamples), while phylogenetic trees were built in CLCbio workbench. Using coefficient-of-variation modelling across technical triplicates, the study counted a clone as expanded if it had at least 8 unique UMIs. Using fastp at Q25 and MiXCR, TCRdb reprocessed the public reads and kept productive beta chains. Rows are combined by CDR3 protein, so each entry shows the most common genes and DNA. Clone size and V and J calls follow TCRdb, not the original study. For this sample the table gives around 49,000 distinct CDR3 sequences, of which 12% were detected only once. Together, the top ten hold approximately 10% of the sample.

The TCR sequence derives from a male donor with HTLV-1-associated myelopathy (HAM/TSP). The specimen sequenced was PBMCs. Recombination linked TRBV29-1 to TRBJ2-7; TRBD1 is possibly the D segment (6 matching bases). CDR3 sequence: CSASDRAGQYF. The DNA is TGCAGCGCCTCGGACAGAGCCGGGCAGTACTTC.